This is a list of T cell receptor beta chains from one sample in a study of blood T cell repertoires in COVID-19. Sequenced by immunoSEQ multiplex PCR; TCRdb stores in-frame clones only, minus some. The repertoire has under 200,000 clones, about 82% of them found once; the top ten carry 5.5% to 8%. Sample: peripheral blood. These receptors were collected from a man aged 45-65 years with active or convalescent COVID-19. Both conserved end residues are part of each CDR3. A D gene is named only where the DNA matches it firmly. The size entry is marked missing in some rows and otherwise reads once, few, many or a size class.

CDR3	DNA	V	size	D	J
CASRNRVDTQYF	TGTGCCAGCAGAAACAGGGTGGATACGCAGTATTTT	TRBV12-3/TRBV12-4	.	.	TRBJ2-3
CASKDRLGRWIQYF	TGTGCCAGCAAGGATAGGCTGGGGAGATGGATTCAGTACTTC	TRBV28	.	.	TRBJ2-4
CASSGHRGLIGNQPQHF	TGTGCTAGCAGCGGGCACAGGGGGCTGATTGGCAATCAGCCCCAGCATTTT	TRBV7-7	.	TRBD1	TRBJ1-5
CASSLAGTGSSPLHF	TGTGCCAGCAGCTTAGCCGGGACAGGGAGTTCACCCCTCCACTTT	TRBV7-9	.	TRBD1	TRBJ1-6
CASRVGQGGEKLFF	TGTGCCAGCAGAGTCGGACAGGGTGGTGAAAAACTGTTTTTT	TRBV2	once	TRBD1	TRBJ1-4
CASSLGLPGGVEQFF	TGCGCCAGCAGCTTAGGACTTCCGGGAGGGGTTGAGCAGTTCTTC	TRBV5-1	.	TRBD2	TRBJ2-1
CASSQRQGHGNTIYF	TGTGCCAGCAGCCAGAGACAGGGACATGGAAACACCATATATTTT	TRBV7-9	.	TRBD1	TRBJ1-3
CASSDGTSGTDTQYF	TGTGCCAGCAGCGATGGGACTAGCGGCACAGATACGCAGTATTTT	TRBV27	.	TRBD2	TRBJ2-3
CASSTRQGGWTEAFF	TGTGCCAGCAGCACCCGACAGGGAGGATGGACTGAAGCTTTCTTT	TRBV7-2	.	TRBD1	TRBJ1-1
CASSGGQGAFEQFF	TGTGCCAGCAGCGGTGGACAGGGGGCATTTGAGCAGTTCTTC	TRBV9	.	TRBD1	TRBJ2-1
CASSRAAGGTDTQYF	TGCGCCAGCAGCCGAGCAGCGGGAGGCACAGATACGCAGTATTTT	TRBV4-1	.	TRBD2	TRBJ2-3
CASSHHNQVRDKRTHSPLHF	TGCGCCAGCAGCCACCATAACCAGGTACGGGACAAACGGACGCATTCACCCCTCCACTTT	TRBV4-1	.	.	TRBJ1-6
CASSLGGGGQETQYF	TGTGCCAGCAGTTTGGGGGGGGGAGGCCAAGAGACCCAGTACTTC	TRBV27	.	TRBD2	TRBJ2-5
CASSSGQPYEQYF	TGTGCCAGCAGCTCGGGACAGCCCTACGAGCAGTACTTC	TRBV11-1	.	TRBD1	TRBJ2-7
CATSDLGDRGIETQYF	TGTGCCACCAGTGATCTGGGGGACAGGGGAATAGAGACCCAGTACTTC	TRBV24-1	.	TRBD1	TRBJ2-5
CAWSVSVSYEQYF	TGTGCCTGGAGTGTTAGCGTATCCTACGAGCAGTACTTC	TRBV30	few	.	TRBJ2-7
CASSELSDEQYF	TGCGCCAGCAGTGAGTTGAGCGACGAGCAGTACTTC	TRBV10-1	.	.	TRBJ2-7
CASSNDGTPQETQYF	TGTGCCAGCAGCAACGACGGGACACCTCAAGAGACCCAGTACTTC	TRBV2	.	.	TRBJ2-5
CASSLSQGVDTQYF	TGTGCCAGCAGCCTCTCTCAGGGTGTAGATACGCAGTATTTT	TRBV9	.	.	TRBJ2-3
CASSQDTGDTEAFF	TGCGCCAGCAGCCAAGATACAGGGGACACTGAAGCTTTCTTT	TRBV4-3	.	TRBD1	TRBJ1-1
CASSQGSRGQETQYF	TGTGCCAGCAGCCAAGGCTCCAGGGGGCAAGAGACCCAGTACTTC	TRBV4-2	.	TRBD1	TRBJ2-5
CASQVSGSNQPQHF	TGTGCCAGTCAGGTATCAGGGAGCAATCAGCCCCAGCATTTT	TRBV19	.	.	TRBJ1-5
CASSQVVAGGLYEQYF	TGCGCCAGCAGCCAAGTGGTAGCGGGGGGGCTCTACGAGCAGTACTTC	TRBV4-1	.	TRBD2	TRBJ2-7